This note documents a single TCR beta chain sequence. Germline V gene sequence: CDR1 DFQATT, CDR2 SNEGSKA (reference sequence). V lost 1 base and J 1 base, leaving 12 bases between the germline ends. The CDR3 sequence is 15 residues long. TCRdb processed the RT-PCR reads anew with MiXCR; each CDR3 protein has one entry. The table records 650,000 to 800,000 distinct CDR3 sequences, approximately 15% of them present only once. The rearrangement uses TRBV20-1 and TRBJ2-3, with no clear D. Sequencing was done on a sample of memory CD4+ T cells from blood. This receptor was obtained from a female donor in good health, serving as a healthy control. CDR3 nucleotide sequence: TGCAGTGCTAGAGTCCCGTTTACGGGCACAGATACGCAGTATTTT. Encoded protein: CSARVPFTGTDTQYF.